This TCR beta chain was obtained from a study of beta chain features in type 1 diabetes. Across the whole study: Cell yields, age and gender were similar between patients and healthy donors.

This clone was counted between two and nine times. Antigen: not known. Regarding the study as a whole: The study found fewer insertions and more deletions at VDJ junctions in type 1 diabetes patients. In the patient group, naive, central memory and Treg TCRB repertoires seemed more alike than in the healthy donor group. Shortening of TCRB CDR3s, moderate but significant, appeared in all four CD4+ subsets of Type 1 diabetes patients.

Expressed TCRB transcripts were sequenced, since all the RNA that had been isolated was reverse transcribed. Produced via immunoSEQ multiplex PCR; TCRdb's table is partial and in-frame only. The sample consists of roughly 260,000 clones, under 13% of them appearing once. Central memory, naive, regulatory and stem cell-like memory CD4+ cells were sorted by CD45RO/CCR7/CD25/CD127/CD95/CD27. This TCR came from a man aged 25 to 45 with type 1 diabetes. Sequencing was done on a sample of naive CD4+ T cells from blood.

This CDR3 is CASSPQGGPEDTQYF. Here the CDR3 DNA reads TGCGCCAGCAGCCCTCAAGGGGGCCCCGAGGATACGCAGTATTTT. J is TRBJ2-3 and V is TRBV5-1; 7 nucleotides line up with TRBD1. The CDR3 loop spans 15 amino acids. After removal of 4 bases from V and 6 bases from J, the junction contained 11 bases not matched to a gene. Germline-derived CDR1 and CDR2 are SGHRS and YFSETQ.